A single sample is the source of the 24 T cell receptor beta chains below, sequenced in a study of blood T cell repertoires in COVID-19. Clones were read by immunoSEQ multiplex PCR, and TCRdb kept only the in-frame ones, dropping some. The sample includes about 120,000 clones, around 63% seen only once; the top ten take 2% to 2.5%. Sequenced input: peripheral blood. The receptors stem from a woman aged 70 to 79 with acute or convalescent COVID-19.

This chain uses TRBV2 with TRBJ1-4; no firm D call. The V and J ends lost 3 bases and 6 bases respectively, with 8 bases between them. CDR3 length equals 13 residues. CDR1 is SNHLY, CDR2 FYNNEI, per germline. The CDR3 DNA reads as TGTGCCAGCAGTGATGGGAGGGATGAAAAACTGTTTTTT. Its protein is CASSDGRDEKLFF.

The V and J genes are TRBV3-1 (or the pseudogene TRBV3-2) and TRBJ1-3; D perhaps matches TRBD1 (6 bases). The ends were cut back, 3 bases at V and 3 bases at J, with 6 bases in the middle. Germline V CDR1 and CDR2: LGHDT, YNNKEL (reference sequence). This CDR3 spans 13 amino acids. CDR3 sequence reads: CASSQTGGNTIYF. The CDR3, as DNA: TGTGCCAGCAGCCAGACAGGTGGAAACACCATATATTTT.

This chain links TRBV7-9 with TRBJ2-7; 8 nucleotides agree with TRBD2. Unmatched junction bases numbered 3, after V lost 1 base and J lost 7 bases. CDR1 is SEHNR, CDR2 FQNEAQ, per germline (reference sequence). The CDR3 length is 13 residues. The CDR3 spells CASSLEAGGEQYF. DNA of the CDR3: TGTGCCAGCAGCTTAGAGGCGGGAGGTGAGCAGTACTTC.

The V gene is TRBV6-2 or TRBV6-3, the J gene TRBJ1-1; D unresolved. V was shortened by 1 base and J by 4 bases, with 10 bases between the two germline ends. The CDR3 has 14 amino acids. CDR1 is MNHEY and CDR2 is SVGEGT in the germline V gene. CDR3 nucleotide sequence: TGTGCCAGCAGTTACTTTTCGGGAGGCACTGAAGCTTTCTTT. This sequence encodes CASSYFSGGTEAFF.

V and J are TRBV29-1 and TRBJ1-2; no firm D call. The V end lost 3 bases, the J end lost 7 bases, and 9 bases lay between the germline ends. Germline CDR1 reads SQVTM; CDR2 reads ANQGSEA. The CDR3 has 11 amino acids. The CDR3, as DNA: TGCAGCGTTGACCGGGAAGGTGGCTACACCTTC. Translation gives CSVDREGGYTF.

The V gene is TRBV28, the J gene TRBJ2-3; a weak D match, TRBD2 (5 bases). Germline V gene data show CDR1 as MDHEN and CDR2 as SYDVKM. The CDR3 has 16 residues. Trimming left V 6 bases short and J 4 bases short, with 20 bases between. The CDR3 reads CASRRGEGLLADTQYF. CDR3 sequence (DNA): TGTGCCAGCAGACGGGGAGAGGGCCTCCTTGCAGATACGCAGTATTTT.

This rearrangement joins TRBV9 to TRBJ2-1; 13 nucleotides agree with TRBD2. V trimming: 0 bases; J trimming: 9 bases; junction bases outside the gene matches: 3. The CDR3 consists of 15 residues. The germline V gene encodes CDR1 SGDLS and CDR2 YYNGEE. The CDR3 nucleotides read TGTGCCAGCAGCGTAGAACTAGCGGGGGGGAGTGAGCAGTTCTTC. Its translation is CASSVELAGGSEQFF.

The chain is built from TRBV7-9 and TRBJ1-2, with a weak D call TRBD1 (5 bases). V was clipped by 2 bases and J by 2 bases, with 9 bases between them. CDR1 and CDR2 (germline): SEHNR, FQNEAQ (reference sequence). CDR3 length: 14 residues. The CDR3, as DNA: TGTGCCAGCAGCTTATCAGGGTCCAACTATGGCTACACCTTC. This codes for CASSLSGSNYGYTF.

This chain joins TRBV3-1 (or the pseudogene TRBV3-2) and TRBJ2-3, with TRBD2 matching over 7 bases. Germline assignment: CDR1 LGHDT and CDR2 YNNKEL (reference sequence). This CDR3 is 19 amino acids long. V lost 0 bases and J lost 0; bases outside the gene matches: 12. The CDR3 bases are TGTGCCAGCAGCCAAGACCCCCCCGGGACTACAATTAGCACAGATACGCAGTATTTT. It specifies CASSQDPPGTTISTDTQYF.

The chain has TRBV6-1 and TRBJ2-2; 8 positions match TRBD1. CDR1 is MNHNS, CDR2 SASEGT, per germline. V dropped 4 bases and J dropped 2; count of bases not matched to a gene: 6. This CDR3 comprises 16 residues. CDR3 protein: CASSAIRGRNTGELFF. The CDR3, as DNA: TGTGCCAGCAGTGCGATCAGGGGGCGAAACACCGGGGAGCTGTTTTTT.

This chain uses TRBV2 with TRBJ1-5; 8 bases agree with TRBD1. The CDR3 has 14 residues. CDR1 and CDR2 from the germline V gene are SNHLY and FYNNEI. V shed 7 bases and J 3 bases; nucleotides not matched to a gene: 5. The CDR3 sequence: CASTKGQVNQPQHF. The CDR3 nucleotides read TGTGCCAGCACCAAGGGACAGGTCAATCAGCCCCAGCATTTT.

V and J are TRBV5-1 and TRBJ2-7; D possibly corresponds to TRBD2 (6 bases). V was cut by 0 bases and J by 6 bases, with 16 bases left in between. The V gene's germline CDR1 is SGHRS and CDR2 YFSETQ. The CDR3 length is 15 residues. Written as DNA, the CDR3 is TGCGCCAGCAGCTTGGAACTAGCCCGAAACAGCGAGCAGTACTTC. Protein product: CASSLELARNSEQYF. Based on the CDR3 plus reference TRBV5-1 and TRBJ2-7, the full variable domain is KAGVTQTPRYLIKTRGQQVTLSCSPISGHRSVSWYQQTPGQGLQFLFEYFSETQRNKGNFPGRFSGRQFSNSRSEMNVSTLELGDSALYLCASSLELARNSEQYFGPGTRLTVT.

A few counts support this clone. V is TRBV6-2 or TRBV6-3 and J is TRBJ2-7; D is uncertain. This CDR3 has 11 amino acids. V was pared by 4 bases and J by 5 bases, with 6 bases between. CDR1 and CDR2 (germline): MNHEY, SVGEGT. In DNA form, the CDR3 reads TGTGCCAGCAGTTTCGTTGACGAGCAGTACTTC. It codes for CASSFVDEQYF.

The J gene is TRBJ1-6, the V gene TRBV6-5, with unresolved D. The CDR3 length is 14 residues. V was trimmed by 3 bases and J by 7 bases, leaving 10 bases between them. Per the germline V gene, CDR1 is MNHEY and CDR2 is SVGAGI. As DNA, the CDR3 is TGTGCCAGCAGTTATACACCGGGAAATTCACCCCTCCACTTT. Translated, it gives CASSYTPGNSPLHF.

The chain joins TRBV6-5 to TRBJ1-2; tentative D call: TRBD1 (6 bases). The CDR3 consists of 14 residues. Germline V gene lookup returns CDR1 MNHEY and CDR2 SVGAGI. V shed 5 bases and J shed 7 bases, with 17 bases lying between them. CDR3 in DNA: TGTGCCAGCAGTACTCAAGACAGGCTTCGTGGCTACACCTTC. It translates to CASSTQDRLRGYTF.

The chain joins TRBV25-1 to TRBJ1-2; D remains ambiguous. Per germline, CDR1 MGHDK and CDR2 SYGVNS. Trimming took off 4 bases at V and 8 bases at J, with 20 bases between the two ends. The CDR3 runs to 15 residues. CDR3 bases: TGTGCCAGCAGTGCACCCTCGTCCGGCACTAGGGGCTACACCTTC. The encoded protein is CASSAPSSGTRGYTF.

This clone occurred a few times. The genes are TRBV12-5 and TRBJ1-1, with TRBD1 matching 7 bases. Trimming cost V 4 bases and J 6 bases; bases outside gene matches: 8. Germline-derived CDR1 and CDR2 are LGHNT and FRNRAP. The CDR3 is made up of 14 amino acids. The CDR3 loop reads CASGSGTVHAEAFF. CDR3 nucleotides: TGTGCTAGTGGTTCCGGGACAGTACACGCTGAAGCTTTCTTT.

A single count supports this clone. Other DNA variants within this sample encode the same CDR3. The CDR3, as DNA: TGCGCCAGCAGCCCGGGGACAGCGGGAAACACCATATATTTT. Its translation is CASSPGTAGNTIYF. The genes are TRBV5-1 and TRBJ1-3, with TRBD1 matching over 7 bases. The CDR3 totals 14 residues. Germline V gene sequence: CDR1 SGHRS, CDR2 YFSETQ. Losses at the gene ends were 4 bases for V and 4 bases for J; bases not matched to a gene: 5. The variable domain in full, completed from reference TRBV5-1 and TRBJ1-3, reads KAGVTQTPRYLIKTRGQQVTLSCSPISGHRSVSWYQQTPGQGLQFLFEYFSETQRNKGNFPGRFSGRQFSNSRSEMNVSTLELGDSALYLCASSPGTAGNTIYFGEGSWLTVV.

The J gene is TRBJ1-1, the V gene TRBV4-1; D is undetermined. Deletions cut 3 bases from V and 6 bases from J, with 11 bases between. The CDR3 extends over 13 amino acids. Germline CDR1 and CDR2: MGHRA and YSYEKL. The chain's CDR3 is CASSQAVSSEAFF. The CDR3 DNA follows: TGCGCCAGCAGCCAGGCAGTATCCTCTGAAGCTTTCTTT.

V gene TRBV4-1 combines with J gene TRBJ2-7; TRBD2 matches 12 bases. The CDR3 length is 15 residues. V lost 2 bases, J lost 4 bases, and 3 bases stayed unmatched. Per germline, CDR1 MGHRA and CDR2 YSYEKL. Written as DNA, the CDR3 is TGCGCCAGCAGCCAAACGACTAGCGGGAGTTACGAGCAGTACTTC. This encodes CASSQTTSGSYEQYF.

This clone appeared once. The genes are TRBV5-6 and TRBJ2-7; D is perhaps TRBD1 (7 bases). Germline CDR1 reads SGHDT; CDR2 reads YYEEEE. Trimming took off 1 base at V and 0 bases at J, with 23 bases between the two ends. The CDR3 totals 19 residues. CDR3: CASSLSTGQLPGGSYEQYF. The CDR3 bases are TGTGCCAGCAGCTTGTCGACGGGACAGCTTCCCGGGGGCTCCTACGAGCAGTACTTC.

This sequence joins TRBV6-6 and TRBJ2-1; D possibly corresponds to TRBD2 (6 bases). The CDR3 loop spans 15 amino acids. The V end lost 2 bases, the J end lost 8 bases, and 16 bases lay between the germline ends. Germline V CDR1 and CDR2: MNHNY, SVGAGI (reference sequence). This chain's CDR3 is CASSYHELAFDEQFF. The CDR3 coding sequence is TGTGCCAGCAGTTACCACGAGCTAGCGTTCGATGAGCAGTTCTTC.

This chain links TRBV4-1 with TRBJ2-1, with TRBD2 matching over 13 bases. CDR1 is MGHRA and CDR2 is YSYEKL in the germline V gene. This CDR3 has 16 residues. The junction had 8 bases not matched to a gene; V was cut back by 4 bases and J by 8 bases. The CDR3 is CASSPRLAGGPHEQFF. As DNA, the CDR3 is TGCGCCAGCAGCCCGCGACTAGCGGGAGGCCCACATGAGCAGTTCTTC.

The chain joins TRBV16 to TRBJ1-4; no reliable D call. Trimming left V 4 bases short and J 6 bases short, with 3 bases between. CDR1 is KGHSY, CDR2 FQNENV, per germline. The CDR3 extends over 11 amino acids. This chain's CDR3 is CASSPDEKLFF. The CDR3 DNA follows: TGTGCCAGCAGCCCGGATGAAAAACTGTTTTTT.